Each of the 27 T cell receptor beta chains below was sequenced from the same sample in a study of human T cells and chemical hapten exposure. TCRdb passed the RACE reads through MiXCR, listing each CDR3 protein once. The sample carries 300,000 to 400,000 distinct CDR3 sequences, roughly 6.9% recorded once. Time point of the sample: patch test 1, 2 weeks after DPC sensitization. Treatment meaning: therapeutic diphenylcyclopropenone sensitization with weekly scalp DPC. The sequencing here drew on whole blood, taken in connection with sensitization to the hapten diphenylcyclopropenone (DPC). These receptors all stem from a woman younger than 30 with alopecia areata. Some clones in this sample may be carry-over from other donors' samples.

On this clonotype: Its ends do not fully match the called genes, so a read error is possible. The chain joins TRBV4-2 to TRBJ1-6, with TRBD1 as a possible D gene (5 bases). CDR3 length: 15 amino acids. Germline V gene sequence: CDR1 LGHNA, CDR2 YNFKEQ. The CDR3 is CASIQDRRVVSPLHF. The CDR3, as DNA: TGTGCCAGCATCCAAGATCGCAGGGTTGTTTCACCCCTCCACTTT.

The chain is built from TRBV28 and TRBJ2-5; 9 bases align to TRBD1. CDR3 length: 17 residues. Germline V gene sequence: CDR1 MDHEN, CDR2 SYDVKM. The V segment lost 5 bases and the J segment 2 bases; nucleotides outside the gene matches: 12. The CDR3 here is CASSLLVPGQGQETQYF. The CDR3 DNA is TGTGCCAGCAGTCTTTTAGTCCCGGGACAGGGACAAGAGACCCAGTACTTC.

This clonotype occurred many times. This sequence joins TRBV20-1 and TRBJ2-5; no reliable D call. Germline V gene sequence: CDR1 DFQATT, CDR2 SNEGSKA (reference sequence). The CDR3 spans 13 residues. V was shortened by 1 base and J by 0 bases, with 6 bases between the two germline ends. The CDR3 DNA reads as TGCAGTGCTAGAGCCCAGTACCAAGAGACCCAGTACTTC. Its translation is CSARAQYQETQYF.

This clonotype was counted between two and nine times. The V and J genes are TRBV12-5 and TRBJ1-3; a weak D match, TRBD1 (5 bases). V lost 0 bases and J lost 0, with 12 bases in between. The germline V gene has CDR1 LGHNT and CDR2 FRNRAP. This CDR3 region has 17 residues. The CDR3 here is CASGLVLGQHSGNTIYF. CDR3 coding DNA: TGTGCTAGTGGTTTGGTACTCGGACAACACTCTGGAAACACCATATATTTT.

This chain connects TRBV4-3 to TRBJ1-1; D perhaps matches TRBD1 (5 bases). The CDR3 has 15 residues. Germline CDR1 is LGHNA and CDR2 is YSLEER. Trimming took 6 bases from V and 3 from J, leaving 17 bases between them. The CDR3 DNA sequence: TGCGCCAGCAGAAACGGGGGGGGTCTGGACACTGAAGCTTTCTTT. Translation gives CASRNGGGLDTEAFF.

The table lists this clonotype with a few counts. V is TRBV12-3 or TRBV12-4 and J is TRBJ2-3; D tentatively reads TRBD1 or TRBD2 (6 bases each). The V gene lost 4 bases and the J gene lost 0 bases, with 11 bases spanning the gap. The CDR3 length is 15 residues. The CDR3 region has the DNA TGTGCCAGCAGTTATGGGGGGCTTAGCACAGATACGCAGTATTTT. Residues: CASSYGGLSTDTQYF.

The chain links TRBV2 to TRBJ1-4, with D maybe TRBD1 (5 bases). V gave up 6 bases and J gave up 8 bases, with 19 bases separating them. CDR1 SNHLY and CDR2 FYNNEI come from the germline V gene. The CDR3 runs to 15 residues. CDR3 sequence (DNA): TGTGCCAGCAGATACCCGGGACTCCTATACGAAAAACTGTTTTTT. Translated, it gives CASRYPGLLYEKLFF.

The chain recombines TRBV29-1 with TRBJ1-3, with TRBD1 identical over 9 bases. Trimming at V came to 4 bases and at J to 4 bases, leaving 5 bases not matched to a gene. This CDR3 is 14 amino acids long. Germline-derived CDR1 and CDR2 are SQVTM and ANQGSEA. In DNA form, the CDR3 reads TGCAGCGTTGCCACAGGGGGCTCAGGAAACACCATATATTTT. Translating it yields CSVATGGSGNTIYF.

The chain uses TRBV15 and TRBJ1-6; D gene unclear. V gave up 4 bases and J gave up 14 bases, with 12 bases separating them. There are 12 residues in the CDR3. CDR1 and CDR2 (germline): LNHNV, YYDKDF (reference sequence). This CDR3 reads CATSIKESTLHF. CDR3 DNA sequence: TGTGCCACCAGCATCAAGGAGAGCACCCTCCACTTT.

The genes are TRBV5-1 and TRBJ1-4; possible D gene TRBD1, 6 bases. The germline V gene encodes CDR1 SGHRS and CDR2 YFSETQ. The CDR3 contains 14 residues. The V gene lost 1 base and the J gene lost 7 bases, with 11 bases spanning the gap. The CDR3 sequence is CASSLLEGGEKLFF. The CDR3, as DNA: TGCGCCAGCAGCTTGTTGGAAGGGGGTGAAAAACTGTTTTTT.

The V gene is TRBV7-9, the J gene TRBJ1-1; D gene ambiguous. The CDR3 covers 9 residues. The germline V gene has CDR1 SEHNR and CDR2 FQNEAQ (reference sequence). With 4 bases removed from V and 9 bases from J, the gap between germline ends came to 3 bases. CDR3 sequence (DNA): TGTGCCAGCAGCTCGCAAGCTTTCTTT. It encodes CASSSQAFF.

This chain uses TRBV5-1 with TRBJ1-6, with unresolved D. Looked up from germline, CDR1 is SGHRS and CDR2 is YFSETQ. The CDR3 loop spans 19 amino acids. The V end was cut by 2 bases, the J end by 0 bases, with 18 bases between. CDR3 loop: CASSFSAAQPSSYNSPLHF. The CDR3 bases are TGCGCCAGCAGCTTCTCGGCAGCCCAACCAAGCTCCTATAATTCACCCCTCCACTTT.

This clonotype has ten or more counts. V usage is TRBV12-3 or TRBV12-4 and J usage is TRBJ2-1; no clear D gene. V was shortened by 4 bases and J by 2 bases, with 15 bases between the two germline ends. CDR3 length: 16 amino acids. CDR3 in amino acids: CASSSRRTLTYNEQFF. CDR3 coding DNA: TGTGCCAGCAGTTCCAGACGGACCCTAACCTACAATGAGCAGTTCTTC.

The V gene is TRBV28, the J gene TRBJ2-7, with TRBD1 identical over 9 bases. The junction had 11 bases not matched to a gene; V was cut back by 8 bases and J by 3 bases. Germline loops: CDR1 MDHEN, CDR2 SYDVKM. The CDR3 length is 15 residues. CDR3 bases: TGTGCCAGCCGAACCCGACAGGGGGGAGGCTACGAGCAGTACTTC. This sequence encodes CASRTRQGGGYEQYF.

V and J are TRBV7-9 and TRBJ1-1; TRBD1 agrees at 11 bases. V lost 7 bases, J lost 4 bases, and 5 bases stayed unmatched. This CDR3 region has 14 residues. Germline-derived CDR1 and CDR2 are SEHNR and FQNEAQ (reference sequence). DNA for the CDR3: TGTGCCAGCATCCCGGGACAGGGGGTCACTGAAGCTTTCTTT. Encoded protein: CASIPGQGVTEAFF. The whole variable domain, filled in from reference TRBV7-9 and TRBJ1-1, reads DTGVSQNPRHKITKRGQNVTFRCDPISEHNRLYWYRQTLGQGPEFLTYFQNEAQLEKSRLLSDRFSAERPKGSFSTLEIQRTEQGDSAMYLCASIPGQGVTEAFFGQGTRLTVV.

Many counts were recorded for this clonotype. The chain uses TRBV6-2 or TRBV6-3 and TRBJ2-3, with D tentatively TRBD2 (5 bases). V lost 3 bases to trimming and J lost 1 base, with 20 bases between them. The CDR3 covers 18 residues. CDR1 is MNHEY, CDR2 SVGEGT, per germline. For the CDR3, the DNA is TGTGCCAGCAGTTATGGAACCCAGTGGGGAGCTGGCACAGATACGCAGTATTTT. Amino acid sequence: CASSYGTQWGAGTDTQYF.

This clonotype was seen a few times. The chain uses TRBV28 and TRBJ1-1; D may be TRBD1 (6 bases). Germline loops: CDR1 MDHEN, CDR2 SYDVKM. Trimming removed 3 bases from V and 4 bases from J, with 15 bases in between. This CDR3 is built from 15 residues. Here the CDR3 reads CASSFAGGRRTEAFF. In nucleotides, the CDR3 is TGTGCCAGCAGTTTTGCGGGGGGCAGGCGCACTGAAGCTTTCTTT.

This clonotype was recorded many times. This CDR3 reads CASSYGRPNTEAFF. CDR3 nucleotides: TGTGCCAGCAGTTACGGACGGCCGAACACTGAAGCTTTCTTT. This chain joins TRBV6-5 and TRBJ1-1; no reliable D call. V lost 2 bases, J lost 1 base, and 8 bases lay in between. The CDR3 covers 14 residues. The germline CDR1 and CDR2 sequences are MNHEY and SVGAGI.

This clonotype was detected many times. In DNA form, the CDR3 reads TGTGCCAGCAGTCCGTGGACAGGGAAGTCTGGAAACACCATATATTTT. Its translation is CASSPWTGKSGNTIYF. J is TRBJ1-3 and V is TRBV27; 8 bases agree with TRBD1. This CDR3 contains 16 residues. CDR1 is MNHEY, CDR2 SMNVEV, per germline (reference sequence). The ends lost 5 bases at V and 1 base at J; junction bases unmatched: 7.

The sample holds many counts of this clonotype. The chain links TRBV24-1 to TRBJ2-5, with D maybe TRBD2 (6 bases). Germline CDR1 KGHDR, CDR2 SFDVKD. The germline V and J ends were trimmed by 5 bases and 4 bases, with 16 bases remaining between them. The CDR3 has 15 amino acids. CDR3 in DNA: TGTGCCACCAGTGTTCATGGCGGGGTACGAGAGACCCAGTACTTC. Protein: CATSVHGGVRETQYF.

Ten or more counts support this clonotype. The CDR3, as DNA: TGTGCCAGCAGCTTAGACCCGCCCAGCGGGGGGGCAAGAGATACGCAGTATTTT. It yields the protein CASSLDPPSGGARDTQYF. The V call is TRBV7-6, the J call TRBJ2-3, with 10 bases aligning to TRBD2. V gave up 1 base and J gave up 5 bases; unmatched junction bases: 12. The CDR3 is 18 amino acids. The germline gives CDR1 SGHVS, CDR2 FNYEAQ. Supplemented by reference TRBV7-6 and TRBJ2-3, the full variable domain reads GAGVSQSPRYKVTKRGQDVALRCDPISGHVSLYWYRQALGQGPEFLTYFNYEAQQDKSGLPNDRFSAERPEGSISTLTIQRTEQRDSAMYRCASSLDPPSGGARDTQYFGPGTRLTVL.

This clonotype came up many times. This chain connects TRBV10-3 to TRBJ2-7, with 8 bases fitting TRBD1. This CDR3 has 14 amino acids. Germline assignment: CDR1 ENHRY and CDR2 SYGVKD. V lost 11 bases and J lost 5; bases outside the gene matches: 14. The CDR3 loop is CAAKHPGQGNEQYF. CDR3 sequence (DNA): TGTGCCGCCAAGCACCCAGGACAGGGCAACGAGCAGTACTTC.

Concerning this clonotype itself: One base away lies a much larger clone, so this may be a sequencing read error. V and J are TRBV7-8 and TRBJ2-3, with 7 positions matching TRBD1. This CDR3 spans 15 amino acids. From germline, CDR1 is SGHVS and CDR2 FQNEAQ. V lost 1 base and J lost 6; bases outside the gene matches: 7. The CDR3 reads CASSLVETGRDTQYF. DNA of the CDR3: TGTGCCAGCAGCTTAGTCGAGACAGGGCGCGATACGCAGTATTTT.

The V call is TRBV2, the J call TRBJ1-5; 7 bases are shared with TRBD1. The CDR3 runs to 16 residues. The V segment lost 8 bases and the J segment 0 bases; nucleotides outside the gene matches: 10. In germline, CDR1 is SNHLY, CDR2 FYNNEI. The CDR3 nucleotides are TGTGCCAGCGGCCCGGGACAGACATATAGCAATCAGCCCCAGCATTTT. This encodes CASGPGQTYSNQPQHF.

V usage is TRBV7-2 and J usage is TRBJ2-1; 8 bases match TRBD1. V shed 8 bases and J 5 bases; nucleotides not matched to a gene: 8. The CDR3 is 14 residues long. The germline V gene encodes CDR1 SGHTA and CDR2 FQGNSA. The CDR3 here is CASAVGTGNNEQFF. The CDR3 DNA follows: TGTGCCAGCGCGGTAGGGACAGGTAACAATGAGCAGTTCTTC. Drawing the rest from reference TRBV7-2 and TRBJ2-1, the complete variable domain is GAGVSQSPSNKVTEKGKDVELRCDPISGHTALYWYRQSLGQGLEFLIYFQGNSAPDKSGLPSDRFSAERTGGSVSTLTIQRTQQEDSAVYLCASAVGTGNNEQFFGPGTRLTVL.

The J gene is TRBJ1-3, the V gene TRBV27; 7 bases match TRBD1. J lost 4 bases, V lost 7 bases, and 7 bases had no gene match. This CDR3 comprises 14 residues. CDR1 is MNHEY and CDR2 is SMNVEV in the germline V gene (reference sequence). CDR3 in DNA: TGTGCCAGCAAGCATGACAGGGCGGGAAACACCATATATTTT. It is translated as CASKHDRAGNTIYF.

The J gene is TRBJ1-2, the V gene TRBV28, with D possibly being TRBD1 (5 bases). V dropped 8 bases and J dropped 2 bases, with 21 bases sitting between them. Germline V CDR1 and CDR2: MDHEN, SYDVKM. The CDR3 runs 16 residues. This CDR3 is CASRNGAGRENYGYTF. The CDR3 DNA follows: TGTGCCAGCCGGAATGGGGCAGGGCGAGAGAACTATGGCTACACCTTC.